Each of the 7 T cell receptor beta chains below was sequenced from the same sample in a study of T cell responses to AZD1222 COVID-19 vaccine. Assay used: immunoSEQ multiplex PCR; TCRdb lists only in-frame clones, some missing. The sample contains some 120,000 clones, more than 65% of which appear only once. Sequenced here: peripheral blood, sampled 28 days after the second AZD1222 dose. These receptor sequences come from an adult who received the AZD1222 COVID-19 vaccine.

V gene TRBV5-1 combines with J gene TRBJ2-1, with D hard to call. The ends were cut back, 4 bases at V and 7 bases at J, with 18 bases in the middle. CDR3 length: 15 residues. Germline CDR1 SGHRS, CDR2 YFSETQ. The CDR3 DNA sequence: TGCGCCAGCAGCCCCAGGCAATTGATCGCGAATGAGCAGTTCTTC. This encodes CASSPRQLIANEQFF. Combining the CDR3 with reference TRBV5-1 and TRBJ2-1 gives the whole variable domain KAGVTQTPRYLIKTRGQQVTLSCSPISGHRSVSWYQQTPGQGLQFLFEYFSETQRNKGNFPGRFSGRQFSNSRSEMNVSTLELGDSALYLCASSPRQLIANEQFFGPGTRLTVL.

This clone has just a few counts. The CDR3 region has the DNA TGTGCCAGCAGCGGGGTGATTGGCTCTGGAAACACCATATATTTT. It codes for CASSGVIGSGNTIYF. V and J are TRBV5-6 and TRBJ1-3; D is ambiguous. This CDR3 has 15 amino acids. V was cut by 4 bases and J by 0 bases, with 11 bases left in between. Germline-derived CDR1 and CDR2 are SGHDT and YYEEEE.

The chain couples TRBV19 to TRBJ1-5, with D possibly matching TRBD1 (6 bases). Germline values: CDR1 LNHDA, CDR2 SQIVND (reference sequence). The CDR3 spans 16 residues. Trimming stripped 4 bases from V and 6 bases from J, with 19 bases between. The chain's CDR3 is CASSTRGGGGSQPQHF. CDR3 bases: TGTGCCAGTAGTACCCGGGGCGGGGGCGGCAGTCAGCCCCAGCATTTT.

The V gene is TRBV3-1 (or the pseudogene TRBV3-2), the J gene TRBJ2-7; possible D gene TRBD1, 6 bases. Germline CDR1 is LGHDT and CDR2 is YNNKEL (reference sequence). The CDR3 extends over 13 amino acids. V gave up 2 bases and J gave up 10 bases, with 15 bases separating them. CDR3 residues: CASSQSLKGEQYF. CDR3 nucleotides: TGTGCCAGCAGCCAATCCCTTAAGGGGGAACAGTACTTC.

This sequence joins TRBV6-2 or TRBV6-3 and TRBJ1-1; D is uncertain. CDR1 MNHEY and CDR2 SVGEGT come from the germline V gene. V was clipped by 1 base and J by 5 bases, with 8 bases between them. CDR3 size: 13 residues. This CDR3 is CASSYFLGTEAFF. Here the CDR3 DNA reads TGTGCCAGCAGTTACTTTTTAGGGACTGAAGCTTTCTTT.

The chain recombines TRBV5-4 with TRBJ2-7, with unresolved D. CDR1 is SGHNT and CDR2 is YYREEE in the germline V gene (reference sequence). CDR3 size: 12 residues. V was pared by 4 bases and J by 4 bases, with 9 bases between. CDR3 region: CASSLLGYEQYF. The CDR3 DNA is TGTGCCAGCAGCCTCCTGGGGTACGAGCAGTACTTC.

J is TRBJ2-5 and V is TRBV28, with 7 bases that match TRBD1. The J segment lost 5 bases and the V segment lost 5 bases, leaving 5 bases of the junction unmatched. This CDR3 region has 13 residues. Germline V gene sequence: CDR1 MDHEN, CDR2 SYDVKM. CDR3 protein: CASSQGVRETQYF. CDR3 nucleotides: TGTGCCAGCAGTCAGGGGGTCCGGGAGACCCAGTACTTC.